This entry lists 32 T cell receptor beta chains sequenced from one sample in a study of human T cells and chemical hapten exposure. In TCRdb, the RACE reads were re-called with MiXCR into one record per CDR3 protein. The sample has 50,000 or so distinct CDR3 sequences; approximately 9.9% are singletons. Stated time point: patch test 3, about 24 weeks after DPC sensitization. Treatment given: therapeutic diphenylcyclopropenone sensitization with weekly scalp DPC. Sequencing used whole blood, obtained in connection with sensitization to the hapten diphenylcyclopropenone (DPC). All receptors come from a woman aged 40 to 50 with alopecia areata. Some clones in this sample may be carry-over from other donors' samples.

This clonotype showed up just a few times. The genes are TRBV18 and TRBJ2-2; either TRBD1 or TRBD2 may supply D (5 bases each). Trimming shortened V by 6 bases and J by 3 bases, and 11 bases separated the two germline ends. The CDR3 is 14 amino acids. Per germline, CDR1 KGHSH and CDR2 LQKENI. The CDR3 DNA sequence: TGTGCCAGCTCCCAAGGGACGGACACCGGGGAGCTGTTTTTT. Residues: CASSQGTDTGELFF.

This clonotype was seen ten or more times. V usage is TRBV4-2 and J usage is TRBJ2-1, with D perhaps matching TRBD2 (6 bases). This CDR3 is built from 15 residues. The germline gives CDR1 LGHNA, CDR2 YNFKEQ. Trimming removed 0 bases at V and 4 bases at J, with 10 bases between. The CDR3 DNA is TGTGCCAGCAGCCAAGAGGGGGGAGAGTACAATGAGCAGTTCTTC. Its translation: CASSQEGGEYNEQFF.

This clonotype has at least ten counts. The chain joins TRBV10-3 to TRBJ1-4, with D perhaps matching TRBD1 (6 bases). Trimming left V 6 bases short and J 3 bases short, with 8 bases between. Germline V CDR1 and CDR2: ENHRY, SYGVKD. The CDR3 sequence is 13 residues long. CDR3 loop: CAIRQGSNEKLFF. The DNA for the CDR3 is TGTGCCATCAGGCAGGGGTCTAATGAAAAACTGTTTTTT.

A few counts support this clonotype. J is TRBJ2-1 and V is TRBV6-4, with D unclear. The CDR3 has 13 residues. Germline loops: CDR1 MRHNA, CDR2 SNTAGT. The ends were cut back, 2 bases at V and 4 bases at J, with 6 bases in the middle. The CDR3 protein is CASSDGWYNEQFF. The CDR3, as DNA: TGTGCCAGCAGTGACGGGTGGTACAATGAGCAGTTCTTC.

This chain connects TRBV28 to TRBJ2-2; possibly TRBD1 for D (5 bases). Trimming took 5 bases from V and 3 from J, leaving 10 bases between them. The CDR3 is 14 amino acids. Germline loops: CDR1 MDHEN, CDR2 SYDVKM. DNA for the CDR3: TGTGCCAGCAGTCCGGCAGGGTACACCGGGGAGCTGTTTTTT. Protein sequence: CASSPAGYTGELFF.

The chain carries TRBV7-6 and TRBJ1-3; D is possibly TRBD1 (5 bases). Germline CDR1 reads SGHVS; CDR2 reads FNYEAQ. The CDR3 has 16 amino acids. Trimming stripped 4 bases from V and 4 bases from J, with 17 bases between. The CDR3 bases are TGTGCCAGCAGCTCGGAAGGGGCGCTAGGAGGAAACACCATATATTTT. Encoded protein: CASSSEGALGGNTIYF. The whole variable domain, remainder taken from reference TRBV7-6 and TRBJ1-3, is GAGVSQSPRYKVTKRGQDVALRCDPISGHVSLYWYRQALGQGPEFLTYFNYEAQQDKSGLPNDRFSAERPEGSISTLTIQRTEQRDSAMYRCASSSEGALGGNTIYFGEGSWLTVV.

This chain connects TRBV18 to TRBJ2-7; D is undetermined. The germline V gene has CDR1 KGHSH and CDR2 LQKENI. V was clipped by 2 bases and J by 0 bases, with 8 bases between them. The CDR3 totals 14 residues. DNA of the CDR3: TGTGCCAGCTCACCAAGGGCGACCTCCTACGAGCAGTACTTC. This codes for CASSPRATSYEQYF.

This clonotype was found many times. CDR3 DNA: TGTGCCTGGAGTGCAAGGGGACTAGCCTTCAATGAGCAGTTCTTC. This gives the protein CAWSARGLAFNEQFF. The chain is built from TRBV30 and TRBJ2-1, with 9 bases matching TRBD2. The CDR3 consists of 15 residues. Trimming removed 1 base from V and 6 bases from J; junction bases left unmatched: 7. The germline CDR1 and CDR2 sequences are GTSNPN and SVGIG (reference sequence).

J is TRBJ2-3 and V is TRBV2; TRBD2 agrees at 8 bases. This CDR3 is built from 19 residues. V lost 6 bases and J lost 3; bases outside the gene matches: 20. The V gene's germline CDR1 is SNHLY and CDR2 FYNNEI. The CDR3 region is CASSDNPRATSEPTDTQYF. In nucleotides, the CDR3 is TGTGCCAGCAGCGACAACCCCCGTGCGACTAGCGAACCAACAGATACGCAGTATTTT.

This clonotype has just a few counts. The chain couples TRBV5-1 to TRBJ2-3; D is uncertain. The CDR3 sequence is 15 residues long. Trimming left V 0 bases short and J 2 bases short, with 10 bases between. CDR1 is SGHRS, CDR2 YFSETQ, per germline. This CDR3 reads CASSLGIRFTDTQYF. CDR3 in DNA: TGCGCCAGCAGCTTGGGGATCCGATTCACAGATACGCAGTATTTT.

This clonotype was seen more than once but under ten times. V gene TRBV4-1 combines with J gene TRBJ2-3; D ambiguous. The CDR3 has 12 residues. Trimming removed 0 bases from V and 6 bases from J, with 4 bases in between. Germline assignment: CDR1 MGHRA and CDR2 YSYEKL. The CDR3 DNA follows: TGCGCCAGCAGCCAAGACAGGGATACGCAGTATTTT. Translation gives CASSQDRDTQYF.

This clonotype was detected ten times or more. The chain employs TRBV1 and TRBJ1-2; the table's TRBD1 call for D was not verified on the DNA. TRBV1 is recorded as a pseudogene. This CDR3 region has 12 residues. In DNA, the CDR3 is TGCACCAGCAGCCGGGGGGCGCCTGGCTACACCTTC. It yields the protein CTSSRGAPGYTF.

The table lists this clonotype with many counts. J is TRBJ1-2 and V is TRBV27; the D gene is possibly TRBD1 (5 bases). Per the germline V gene, CDR1 is MNHEY and CDR2 is SMNVEV (reference sequence). Trimming took off 3 bases at V and 3 bases at J, with 14 bases between the two ends. The CDR3 sequence is 15 residues long. DNA for the CDR3: TGTGCCAGCAGTTTTGCAACCGGGACGGACTATGGCTACACCTTC. Its translation is CASSFATGTDYGYTF.

The V call is TRBV12-3 or TRBV12-4, the J call TRBJ2-7; the match to TRBD2 covers 11 bases. The V gene end was trimmed by 3 bases and the J gene end by 4 bases; junction bases not matched to a gene: 2. The CDR3 is made up of 14 amino acids. CDR3 amino acids: CASSFVAGGYEQYF. DNA of the CDR3: TGTGCCAGCAGTTTCGTAGCGGGGGGGTACGAGCAGTACTTC.

The J gene is TRBJ1-5, the V gene TRBV9; tentatively, D is TRBD1 (5 bases). Trimming stripped 2 bases from V and 3 bases from J, with 9 bases between. This CDR3 is built from 14 residues. From germline, CDR1 is SGDLS and CDR2 YYNGEE. DNA of the CDR3: TGTGCCAGCAGCGTTACAGGTAACAATCAGCCCCAGCATTTT. Amino acids: CASSVTGNNQPQHF.

CDR3 DNA sequence: TGTGCCAGCAGCTCCACTAGCGGGGACACCACAGATACGCAGTATTTT. It is translated as CASSSTSGDTTDTQYF. The rearrangement joins TRBV11-2 to TRBJ2-3, with TRBD2 matching over 10 bases. The V gene's germline CDR1 is SGHAT and CDR2 FQNNGV. This CDR3 contains 16 residues. Trimming at V came to 4 bases and at J to 2 bases, leaving 6 bases not matched to a gene.

This clonotype was detected only a few times. The chain uses TRBV7-2 and TRBJ2-2, with 8 bases identical to TRBD1. The CDR3 loop spans 17 amino acids. CDR1 SGHTA and CDR2 FQGNSA come from the germline V gene. J lost 4 bases, V lost 1 base, and 8 bases had no gene match. The DNA of the CDR3 is TGTGCCAGCAGCTTAGGCGGCCAGGGGGCTATCACCGGGGAGCTGTTTTTT. Translating it yields CASSLGGQGAITGELFF.

The V call is TRBV6-2 or TRBV6-3, the J call TRBJ2-7; D remains unclear. Germline CDR1 and CDR2: MNHEY and SVGEGT. This CDR3 is built from 14 residues. The V gene lost 2 bases and the J gene lost 3 bases, with 11 bases spanning the gap. The CDR3 protein is CASSYTAKDYEQYF. In DNA form, the CDR3 reads TGTGCCAGCAGTTACACGGCCAAGGACTACGAGCAGTACTTC.

The chain recombines TRBV1 with TRBJ2-3; no DNA check was done on the table's D call, TRBD1. TRBV1 is given as a pseudogene. This CDR3 has 17 amino acids. For the CDR3, the DNA is TGCACCAGCCGGGCAGGGGGCGGCCTAGCGGGAACAGATACGCAGTATTTT. This encodes CTSRAGGGLAGTDTQYF.

Many counts were recorded for this clonotype. V gene TRBV29-1 combines with J gene TRBJ1-5; 7 nucleotides match TRBD1. The CDR3 sequence is 13 residues long. Germline trimming cut 6 bases from V and 3 bases from J; bases unmatched to any gene: 5. Germline-derived CDR1 and CDR2 are SQVTM and ANQGSEA. This CDR3 reads CSVQGQPNQPQHF. For the CDR3, the DNA is TGCAGCGTACAGGGACAGCCCAATCAGCCCCAGCATTTT.

This clonotype was detected many times. The chain employs TRBV6-2 or TRBV6-3 and TRBJ2-7; TRBD1 aligns across 7 bases. Germline lookup yields CDR1 MNHEY and CDR2 SVGEGT. CDR3 length: 15 residues. V lost 6 bases to trimming and J lost 3 bases; unmatched junction nucleotides: 11. DNA for the CDR3: TGTGCCAGCAGCAAACAAAAGACAGGGATCTACGAGCAGTACTTC. This encodes CASSKQKTGIYEQYF.

This clonotype was recorded a few times. This chain's CDR3 is CASSQGSGLGKLFF. Here the CDR3 DNA reads TGCGCCAGCAGCCAAGGGTCCGGACTCGGAAAACTGTTTTTT. This sequence joins TRBV4-1 and TRBJ1-4; the D is unclear. Germline values: CDR1 MGHRA, CDR2 YSYEKL. The CDR3 totals 14 residues. Between the trimmed V and J ends, which lost 1 base and 10 bases, there was a span of 13 bases.

This clonotype was detected many times. The chain has TRBV7-2 and TRBJ2-6; D is unclear. Germline-derived CDR1 and CDR2 are SGHTA and FQGNSA. V shed 1 base and J shed 0 bases, with 7 bases lying between them. The CDR3 is 16 residues long. CDR3 in amino acids: CASSLVVGSGANVLTF. The CDR3 nucleotides read TGTGCCAGCAGCTTAGTTGTCGGCTCTGGGGCCAACGTCCTGACTTTC.

This clonotype was counted at least ten times. The V call is TRBV12-3 or TRBV12-4, the J call TRBJ1-5; 8 nucleotides align to TRBD1. The CDR3 totals 15 residues. Losses at the gene ends were 1 base for V and 7 bases for J; bases not matched to a gene: 6. DNA for the CDR3: TGTGCCAGCAGTTTAGGGGACAGGCCTGGACAGCCCCAGCATTTT. This sequence encodes CASSLGDRPGQPQHF.

The table lists this clonotype with many counts. The chain couples TRBV5-4 to TRBJ2-6; D not certain. From germline, CDR1 is SGHNT and CDR2 YYREEE (reference sequence). The CDR3 is 15 residues long. Trimming removed 3 bases from V and 2 bases from J, with 9 bases in between. CDR3 sequence: CASSSGPAGANVLTF. As DNA, the CDR3 is TGTGCCAGCAGCTCCGGACCGGCTGGGGCCAACGTCCTGACTTTC.

This clonotype was observed at least ten times. This CDR3 reads CASSETGQAGPLHF. In DNA, the CDR3 is TGTGCCAGCAGTGAAACCGGACAGGCTGGTCCCCTCCACTTT. The chain joins TRBV2 to TRBJ1-6; 7 bases map to TRBD1. Unmatched junction bases numbered 8, after V lost 2 bases and J lost 13 bases. The V gene's germline CDR1 is SNHLY and CDR2 FYNNEI. The CDR3 spans 14 residues.

This clonotype was detected a few times. This chain uses TRBV14 with TRBJ2-7; weak D call: TRBD1 (6 bases). CDR1 is SGHDN and CDR2 is FVKESK in the germline V gene. CDR3 length: 18 amino acids. The V end lost 11 bases, the J end lost 3 bases, and 32 bases lay between the germline ends. The CDR3 loop is CARFRDTKGSCYDYEQYF. For the CDR3, the DNA is TGTGCCCGATTCCGGGACACCAAAGGGTCCTGTTATGACTACGAGCAGTACTTC.

This clonotype showed up just a few times. V usage is TRBV7-2 and J usage is TRBJ1-5; D is uncertain. Trimming pared 1 base from V and 7 bases from J, leaving 8 bases between. The CDR3 spans 13 residues. Germline assignment: CDR1 SGHTA and CDR2 FQGNSA. The CDR3 protein is CASSLEHAQPQHF. The CDR3 DNA reads TGTGCCAGCAGCTTAGAACACGCCCAGCCCCAGCATTTT.

V and J are TRBV4-2 and TRBJ2-2, with TRBD2 matching 7 bases. With V trimmed by 3 bases and J by 6 bases, 4 bases remained unmatched. Germline loops: CDR1 LGHNA, CDR2 YNFKEQ. The CDR3 runs to 14 residues. CDR3 loop: CASSQGRGPGELFF. For the CDR3, the DNA is TGTGCCAGCAGCCAGGGGAGGGGTCCCGGGGAGCTGTTTTTT.

The sample holds many counts of this clonotype. This chain links TRBV5-1 with TRBJ2-7, with D possibly being TRBD2 (5 bases). Looked up from germline, CDR1 is SGHRS and CDR2 is YFSETQ. The ends were cut back, 4 bases at V and 0 bases at J, with 8 bases in the middle. CDR3 length: 13 residues. CDR3 protein: CASSTDYSYEQYF. As DNA, the CDR3 is TGCGCCAGCAGCACCGACTACTCCTACGAGCAGTACTTC.

The genes are TRBV6-5 and TRBJ1-5; no definite D call. V was cut by 6 bases and J by 6 bases, with 15 bases left in between. Looked up from germline, CDR1 is MNHEY and CDR2 is SVGAGI. The CDR3 spans 14 residues. CDR3 coding DNA: TGTGCCAGCAGGCCCAGAGGAGGCAGTCAGCCCCAGCATTTT. The encoded protein is CASRPRGGSQPQHF.

This chain connects TRBV7-3 to TRBJ1-2, with a weak D call TRBD1 (6 bases). Trimming removed 5 bases from V and 1 base from J, with 8 bases in between. The CDR3 contains 13 residues. Germline-derived CDR1 and CDR2 are SGHTA and FQGTGA. As DNA, the CDR3 is TGTGCCAGCAGCCCGGACAGTAACTATGGCTACACCTTC. Translation: CASSPDSNYGYTF. Complete variable domain (other parts from reference TRBV7-3 and TRBJ1-2): GAGVSQTPSNKVTEKGKYVELRCDPISGHTALYWYRQSLGQGPEFLIYFQGTGAADDSGLPNDRFFAVRPEGSVSTLKIQRTERGDSAVYLCASSPDSNYGYTFGSGTRLTVV.